The clone carrying this T cell receptor beta chain was seen repeatedly, ten times or more. The sample belongs to a study of regulatory T cells in long-lasting Graves disease. The V segment lost 8 bases and the J segment 2 bases; nucleotides outside the gene matches: 6. The CDR3 contains 12 residues. CDR1 is DFQATT and CDR2 is SNEGSKA in the germline V gene (reference sequence). Documented time point: persistent/refractory GD, antithyroid drugs over 5 years with positive TRAb. The TCR library was made from RNA that had been extracted from PBMCs in TRIzol. Sequencing libraries for TCR beta were prepared with iRepertoire HTBI primers and Arm-PCR of CDR3 regions. TCRdb ran MiXCR on the multiplex PCR reads and lists one entry per CDR3 protein. Of some 420,000 distinct CDR3 sequences listed, approximately 22% are singletons.

The sequence came from a female donor with Graves disease. The sequenced sample was peripheral blood mononuclear cells (PBMCs), obtained when the disease was refractory, from a patient treated with antithyroid drugs. The chain recombines TRBV20-1 with TRBJ2-7, with 7 bases identical to TRBD1. CDR3 bases: TGCAGTTACTGGGACAGCGCCTACGAGCAGTACTTC. Its protein product is CSYWDSAYEQYF.